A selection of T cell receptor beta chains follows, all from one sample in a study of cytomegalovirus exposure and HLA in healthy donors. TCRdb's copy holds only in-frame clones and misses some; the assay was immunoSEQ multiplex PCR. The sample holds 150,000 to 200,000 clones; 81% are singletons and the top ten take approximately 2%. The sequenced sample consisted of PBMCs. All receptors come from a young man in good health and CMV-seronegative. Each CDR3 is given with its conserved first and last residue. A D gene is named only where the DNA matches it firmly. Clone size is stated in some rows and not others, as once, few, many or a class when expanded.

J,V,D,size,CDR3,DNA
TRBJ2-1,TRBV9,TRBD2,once,CASSEGLAGEFYSYNEQFF,TGTGCCAGCAGCGAGGGACTAGCGGGAGAATTCTACTCCTACAATGAGCAGTTCTTC
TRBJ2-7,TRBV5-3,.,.,CARSPPTGFPLYEQYF,TGTGCCAGAAGCCCCCCCACAGGGTTCCCCCTTTACGAGCAGTACTTC
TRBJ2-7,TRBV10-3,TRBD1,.,CAIQYPGQGREQYF,TGTGCCATTCAATACCCGGGACAGGGGCGGGAGCAGTACTTC
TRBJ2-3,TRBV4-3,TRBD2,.,CASSQVGGLGTDTQYF,TGCGCCAGCAGCCAAGTGGGGGGGTTGGGCACAGATACGCAGTATTTT
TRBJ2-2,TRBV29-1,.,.,CSVEPQGQDPNTGELFF,TGCAGCGTTGAGCCACAGGGACAAGACCCGAACACCGGGGAGCTGTTTTTT
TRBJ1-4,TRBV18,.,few,CASRERSTNEKLFF,TGTGCCAGCAGGGAGAGATCAACTAATGAAAAACTGTTTTTT
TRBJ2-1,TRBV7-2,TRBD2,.,CASSPRGLAGVNEQFF,TGTGCCAGCAGCCCACGGGGACTAGCGGGGGTGAATGAGCAGTTCTTC
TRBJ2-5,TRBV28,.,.,CASSDRGTQETQYF,TGTGCCAGCAGTGACCGGGGAACCCAAGAGACCCAGTACTTC
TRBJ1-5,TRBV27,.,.,CASSLLGNQPQHF,TGTGCCAGCAGTTTATTAGGCAATCAGCCCCAGCATTTT
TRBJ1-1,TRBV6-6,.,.,CASSHEREAFF,TGTGCCAGCAGCCACGAGCGGGAAGCTTTCTTT
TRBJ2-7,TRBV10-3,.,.,CAISGQGGRRLPRYEQYF,TGTGCCATCAGTGGTCAGGGGGGCAGAAGGTTGCCAAGGTACGAGCAGTACTTC
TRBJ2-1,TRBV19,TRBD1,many,CASSLGQGLGGNEQFF,TGTGCCAGTAGTTTAGGACAGGGACTGGGAGGCAATGAGCAGTTCTTC
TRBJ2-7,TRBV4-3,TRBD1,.,CASSQGDRGYEQYF,TGCGCCAGCAGCCAAGGGGACAGGGGGTACGAGCAGTACTTC
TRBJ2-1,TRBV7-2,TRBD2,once,CASRSTSGRGHEQFF,TGTGCCAGCAGGTCGACTAGCGGGAGAGGCCATGAGCAGTTCTTC
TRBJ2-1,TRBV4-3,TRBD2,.,CASSLAGPNLAGGSYNEQFF,TGCGCCAGCAGCCTGGCGGGACCCAATTTAGCGGGGGGTTCTTACAATGAGCAGTTCTTC
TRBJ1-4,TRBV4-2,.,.,CASSPLGEGATNEKLFF,TGTGCCAGCAGCCCCCTAGGCGAGGGAGCAACTAATGAAAAACTGTTTTTT